These 18 T cell receptor beta chains share one sample of origin, sequenced in a study of shared clonotypes between healthy human individuals. Using immunoSEQ multiplex PCR, the repertoire was profiled, and TCRdb retains in-frame clones only, with some absent. The sample carries approximately 1.5 million clones, 98% recorded once. Material: naive CD4+ T cells sorted from blood. Subset here: CD45RA+ positively selected. Receptors originate from a young man in good health.

This sequence joins TRBV5-6 and TRBJ2-2; 8 bases match TRBD2. This CDR3 is 15 amino acids long. The trim removed 5 bases at V and 1 base at J, leaving 4 bases unmatched. The germline V gene encodes CDR1 SGHDT and CDR2 YYEEEE. The CDR3 protein is CASSLAGMNTGELFF. CDR3 bases: TGTGCCAGCAGTTTAGCGGGGATGAACACCGGGGAGCTGTTTTTT.

DNA for the CDR3: TGTGCCAGCAGCGTAATCAGCAGCTCCTACAATGAGCAGTTCTTC. It codes for CASSVISSSYNEQFF. This chain joins TRBV9 and TRBJ2-1; D is undetermined. The germline CDR1 and CDR2 sequences are SGDLS and YYNGEE. This CDR3 is built from 15 residues. The ends were cut back, 1 base at V and 0 bases at J, with 8 bases in the middle.

The CDR3 sequence is CASSFDRGKGTGELFF. CDR3 DNA sequence: TGCGCCAGCAGCTTCGACAGGGGGAAGGGCACCGGGGAGCTGTTTTTT. V and J are TRBV5-1 and TRBJ2-2, with TRBD1 identical over 9 bases. Trimming at V came to 2 bases and at J to 4 bases, leaving 6 bases not matched to a gene. This CDR3 is built from 16 residues. CDR1 SGHRS and CDR2 YFSETQ come from the germline V gene.

This chain joins TRBV9 and TRBJ2-2; either TRBD1 or TRBD2 may fit D (7 bases each). The CDR3 is made up of 14 amino acids. Trimming removed 5 bases from V and 4 bases from J, with 12 bases in between. In germline, CDR1 is SGDLS, CDR2 YYNGEE. The CDR3 sequence: CASRPRGGTGELFF. The CDR3 region has the DNA TGTGCCAGCAGGCCCAGGGGGGGCACCGGGGAGCTGTTTTTT.

On this clone: Other DNA sequences in this sample translate to the same CDR3. The chain combines TRBV9 with TRBJ2-3; no definite D call. Germline lookup yields CDR1 SGDLS and CDR2 YYNGEE. V shed 0 bases and J shed 1 base, with 6 bases lying between them. The CDR3 loop spans 14 amino acids. CDR3 DNA sequence: TGTGCCAGCAGCGTAGGACTCGGCACAGATACGCAGTATTTT. As protein: CASSVGLGTDTQYF.

The chain carries TRBV7-8 and TRBJ2-5; TRBD2 aligns across 13 bases. This CDR3 contains 18 residues. Per germline, CDR1 SGHVS and CDR2 FQNEAQ. With V trimmed by 4 bases and J by 4 bases, 12 bases remained unmatched. The CDR3 nucleotides read TGTGCCAGCAGCTACACTAGCGGGAGGGCCTCTACGACAGAGACCCAGTACTTC. Protein sequence: CASSYTSGRASTTETQYF.

The chain has TRBV6-1 and TRBJ2-2; TRBD1 is a possible D gene (6 bases). This CDR3 has 16 residues. Looked up from germline, CDR1 is MNHNS and CDR2 is SASEGT. Trimming stripped 2 bases from V and 5 bases from J, with 15 bases between. The CDR3 coding sequence is TGTGCCAGCAGTGAAAACGCTTACAGGGAAACCGGGGAGCTGTTTTTT. Translated: CASSENAYRETGELFF.

This clone was seen once. The chain joins TRBV7-2 to TRBJ2-5; TRBD1 agrees at 10 bases. From germline, CDR1 is SGHTA and CDR2 FQGNSA. Losses at the gene ends were 5 bases for V and 4 bases for J; bases not matched to a gene: 4. This CDR3 comprises 14 residues. The CDR3 protein is CASSDDRGRETQYF. For the CDR3, the DNA is TGTGCCAGCAGCGATGACAGGGGGCGAGAGACCCAGTACTTC. The entire variable domain, with the rest obtained from reference TRBV7-2 and TRBJ2-5, is as follows: GAGVSQSPSNKVTEKGKDVELRCDPISGHTALYWYRQSLGQGLEFLIYFQGNSAPDKSGLPSDRFSAERTGGSVSTLTIQRTQQEDSAVYLCASSDDRGRETQYFGPGTRLLVL.

This clone has just one count. The chain links TRBV11-2 to TRBJ1-1; tentative D call: TRBD1 (5 bases). CDR3 length: 14 amino acids. Deletions cut 0 bases from V and 2 bases from J, with 7 bases between. Germline lookup yields CDR1 SGHAT and CDR2 FQNNGV. CDR3 region: CASSLDGGNTEAFF. Written as DNA, the CDR3 is TGTGCCAGCAGCTTAGACGGGGGTAACACTGAAGCTTTCTTT.

V and J are TRBV7-8 and TRBJ2-4, with D possibly matching TRBD2 (5 bases). The CDR3 spans 17 residues. Per germline, CDR1 SGHVS and CDR2 FQNEAQ. V was cut by 3 bases and J by 1 base, with 16 bases left in between. In DNA, the CDR3 is TGTGCCAGCAGCTTCTCGGTAGTGGGAGTTGCCAAAAACATTCAGTACTTC. This codes for CASSFSVVGVAKNIQYF.

This clone was found once. This chain connects TRBV11-2 to TRBJ1-1; TRBD1 is a possible D gene (5 bases). V lost 5 bases and J lost 4, with 11 bases in between. Germline V CDR1 and CDR2: SGHAT, FQNNGV. The CDR3 is 13 residues long. CDR3 sequence: CASSTTGGTEAFF. In DNA, the CDR3 is TGTGCCAGCAGCACAACTGGGGGCACTGAAGCTTTCTTT.

The genes are TRBV25-1 and TRBJ2-1; D not certain. The length of the CDR3 is 14 residues. The V end was cut by 4 bases, the J end by 7 bases, with 14 bases between. CDR1 MGHDK and CDR2 SYGVNS come from the germline V gene. The CDR3 is CASSVTDWGNEQFF. CDR3 DNA: TGTGCCAGCAGTGTTACCGATTGGGGAAATGAGCAGTTCTTC.

This chain links TRBV6-6 with TRBJ2-2, with a weak D call TRBD2 (6 bases). Germline V lookup: CDR1 MNHNY, CDR2 SVGAGI (reference sequence). The CDR3 runs to 15 residues. V lost 0 bases and J lost 9, with 14 bases in between. The CDR3 protein is CASSYSQGSGWELFF. CDR3 coding DNA: TGTGCCAGCAGTTACTCGCAGGGTAGCGGTTGGGAGCTGTTTTTT.

V usage is TRBV29-1 and J usage is TRBJ2-1, with D maybe TRBD2 (6 bases). V lost 5 bases and J lost 8, with 22 bases in between. The CDR3 consists of 15 residues. Germline loops: CDR1 SQVTM, CDR2 ANQGSEA. As DNA, the CDR3 is TGCAGCGTTTCCCCCGGAGGGGACCCCCAGGATGAGCAGTTCTTC. Protein: CSVSPGGDPQDEQFF.

In DNA form, the CDR3 reads TGTGCCAGCAGTTACGTAACTAGCGGGAGTAATGAGCAGTTCTTC. Protein product: CASSYVTSGSNEQFF. This chain uses TRBV6-5 with TRBJ2-1, with 11 bases aligning to TRBD2. CDR3 length: 15 residues. With 2 bases clipped from V and 7 bases from J, the junction kept 4 bases outside the gene matches. Germline CDR1 is MNHEY and CDR2 is SVGAGI.

This chain connects TRBV28 to TRBJ1-1, with D possibly TRBD1 on 5 matching bases. The CDR3 runs to 14 residues. Trimming stripped 7 bases from V and 1 base from J, with 13 bases between. Germline V gene data show CDR1 as MDHEN and CDR2 as SYDVKM. The CDR3 bases are TGTGCCAGCACCCTTATCCAGGGGAACACTGAAGCTTTCTTT. This translates into CASTLIQGNTEAFF.

This chain joins TRBV28 and TRBJ2-1; 10 nucleotides line up with TRBD2. Germline V gene data show CDR1 as MDHEN and CDR2 as SYDVKM. The CDR3 has 16 residues. The ends lost 5 bases at V and 9 bases at J; junction bases unmatched: 13. The CDR3 DNA reads TGTGCCAGCAGTAAGACCCGTTTAGCGGGAGGAAGTGAGCAGTTCTTC. Encoded protein: CASSKTRLAGGSEQFF.

The chain combines TRBV18 with TRBJ2-2; D not certain. CDR3 size: 12 residues. Germline V gene data show CDR1 as KGHSH and CDR2 as LQKENI. Between the trimmed V and J ends, which lost 4 bases and 1 base, there was a span of 1 base. The CDR3 coding sequence is TGTGCCAGCTCACTGAACACCGGGGAGCTGTTTTTT. Its protein is CASSLNTGELFF.